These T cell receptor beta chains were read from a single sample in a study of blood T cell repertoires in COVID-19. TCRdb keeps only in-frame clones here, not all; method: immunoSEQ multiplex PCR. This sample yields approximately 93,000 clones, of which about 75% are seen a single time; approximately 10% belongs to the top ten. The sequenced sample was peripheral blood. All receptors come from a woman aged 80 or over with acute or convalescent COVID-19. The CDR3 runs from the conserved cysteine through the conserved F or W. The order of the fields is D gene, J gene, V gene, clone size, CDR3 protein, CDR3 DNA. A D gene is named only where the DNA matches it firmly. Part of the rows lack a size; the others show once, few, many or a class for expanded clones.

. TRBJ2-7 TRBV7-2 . CASSFQPGYEQYF TGTGCCAGCAGCTTCCAACCAGGTTACGAGCAGTACTTC
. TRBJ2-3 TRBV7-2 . CASSNEQGADTQYF TGTGCCAGCAGCAACGAGCAAGGGGCAGATACGCAGTATTTT
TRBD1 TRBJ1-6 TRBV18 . CASSPPPGGLASPLHF TGTGCCAGCTCACCACCGCCAGGGGGGCTGGCTTCACCCCTCCACTTT
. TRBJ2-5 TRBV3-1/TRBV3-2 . CASSQIRQETQYF TGTGCCAGCAGCCAGATCCGGCAAGAGACCCAGTACTTC
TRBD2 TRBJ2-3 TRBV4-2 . CASSQDGLAGVLTSTDTQYF TGTGCCAGCAGCCAAGATGGTCTAGCGGGGGTACTTACTAGCACAGATACGCAGTATTTT
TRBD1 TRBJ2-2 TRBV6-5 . CASSTGQAGELFF TGTGCCAGCAGCACGGGACAGGCTGGGGAGCTGTTTTTT
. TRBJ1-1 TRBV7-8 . CASSFSEQTEAFF TGTGCCAGCAGCTTTAGTGAACAGACTGAAGCTTTCTTT
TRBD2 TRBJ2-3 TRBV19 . CASSILAGRTDTQYF TGTGCCAGTAGTATTCTAGCGGGACGCACAGATACGCAGTATTTT
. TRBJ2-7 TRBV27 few CASSLWAGFYEQYF TGTGCCAGCAGTTTGTGGGCAGGATTCTACGAGCAGTACTTC
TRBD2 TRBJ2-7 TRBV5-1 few CASSSTSGGGTYEQYF TGCGCCAGCAGCTCTACAAGCGGGGGCGGTACCTACGAGCAGTACTTC
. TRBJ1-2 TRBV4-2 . CASGTGSGGSYGYTF TGTGCCAGCGGTACAGGTTCTGGGGGCTCCTATGGCTACACCTTC
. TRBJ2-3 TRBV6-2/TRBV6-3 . CASSYLQGLFTDTQYF TGTGCCAGCAGTTACCTCCAGGGACTGTTCACAGATACGCAGTATTTT
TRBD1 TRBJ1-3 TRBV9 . CASSVDLWGDSSGNTIYF TGTGCCAGCAGCGTAGATCTATGGGGGGACAGCTCTGGAAACACCATATATTTT
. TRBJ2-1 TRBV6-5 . CASSYSNRLSNEQFF TGTGCCAGCAGTTACTCGAACAGATTGTCCAATGAGCAGTTCTTC
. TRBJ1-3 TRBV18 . CASSPNRSGNTIYF TGTGCCAGCTCACCAAACAGAAGCGGAAACACCATATATTTT
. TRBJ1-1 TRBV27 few CASGSGQLRPDEAFF TGTGCCAGCGGATCCGGACAGCTTCGACCCGATGAAGCTTTCTTT
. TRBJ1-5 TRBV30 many CAWSRRGKGNQPQHF TGTGCCTGGAGTCGTAGGGGTAAAGGCAATCAGCCCCAGCATTTT
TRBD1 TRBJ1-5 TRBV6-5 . CASSYDRGRPQHF TGTGCCAGCAGTTACGACAGGGGGCGGCCCCAGCATTTT
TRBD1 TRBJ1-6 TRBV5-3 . CARSFPEGQEGSYNSPLHF TGTGCCAGAAGCTTCCCAGAGGGACAGGAAGGCTCCTATAATTCACCCCTCCACTTT
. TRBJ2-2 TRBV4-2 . CASSQVVGGNTGELFF TGTGCCAGCAGCCAAGTGGTAGGGGGAAACACCGGGGAGCTGTTTTTT
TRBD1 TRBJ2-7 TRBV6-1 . CASSETGGAYEQYF TGTGCCAGCAGTGAGACAGGGGGAGCCTACGAGCAGTACTTC
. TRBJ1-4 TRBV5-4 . CASSLNEKLFF TGTGCCAGCAGCCTGAATGAAAAACTGTTTTTT
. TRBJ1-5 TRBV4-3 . CASSHASRDQPQHF TGCGCCAGCAGCCATGCGTCCAGGGATCAGCCCCAGCATTTT
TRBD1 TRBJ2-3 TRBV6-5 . CASTTGGTGDTQYF TGTGCCAGCACAACAGGGGGAACTGGAGATACGCAGTATTTT
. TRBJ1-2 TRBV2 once CASRRSGVGEGYTF TGTGCCAGCAGACGTTCGGGGGTAGGGGAAGGCTACACCTTC